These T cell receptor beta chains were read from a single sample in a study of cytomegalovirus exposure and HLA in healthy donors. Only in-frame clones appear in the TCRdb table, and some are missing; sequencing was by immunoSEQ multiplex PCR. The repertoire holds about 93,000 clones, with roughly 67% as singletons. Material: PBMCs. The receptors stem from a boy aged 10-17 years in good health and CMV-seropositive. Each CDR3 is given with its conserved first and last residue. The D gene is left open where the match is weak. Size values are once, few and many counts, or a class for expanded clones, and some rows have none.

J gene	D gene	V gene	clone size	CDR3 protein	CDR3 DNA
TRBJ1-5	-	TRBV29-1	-	CSVRQNSNQPQHF	TGCAGCGTACGACAGAATAGCAATCAGCCCCAGCATTTT
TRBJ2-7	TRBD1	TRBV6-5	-	CASQKTGGSYEQYF	TGTGCCAGCCAAAAAACAGGGGGCAGCTACGAGCAGTACTTC
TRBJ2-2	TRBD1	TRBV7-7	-	CASSLWSTGQGSPGELFF	TGTGCTAGCAGCTTGTGGAGTACGGGACAGGGCTCTCCCGGGGAGCTGTTTTTT
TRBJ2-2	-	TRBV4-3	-	CASSQVGVTGELFF	TGCGCCAGCAGCCAAGTGGGAGTCACCGGGGAGCTGTTTTTT
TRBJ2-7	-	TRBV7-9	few	CASSLVVGSSYEQYF	TGTGCCAGCAGCTTAGTTGTGGGGAGCTCCTACGAGCAGTACTTC
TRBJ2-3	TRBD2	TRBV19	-	CASSIPLTSGARDTQYF	TGTGCCAGTAGTATTCCCTTGACTAGCGGGGCCAGAGATACGCAGTATTTT
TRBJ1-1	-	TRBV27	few	CASSLWTDFGEAFF	TGTGCCAGCAGTTTATGGACAGATTTTGGTGAAGCTTTCTTT
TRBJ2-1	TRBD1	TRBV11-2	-	CASSLSPGTGFNEQFF	TGTGCCAGCAGCCTAAGTCCCGGGACAGGTTTCAATGAGCAGTTCTTC
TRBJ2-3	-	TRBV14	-	CASSQGVGGSTDTQYF	TGTGCCAGCAGCCAAGGAGTGGGGGGTAGCACAGATACGCAGTATTTT
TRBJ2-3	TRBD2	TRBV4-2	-	CASSEMETGGRSTDTQYF	TGTGCCAGCAGCGAAATGGAAACGGGGGGGAGGAGCACAGATACGCAGTATTTT
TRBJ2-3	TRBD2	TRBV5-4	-	CASISSPSGRAGDTQYF	TGTGCCAGCATTTCCTCCCCCAGCGGGAGGGCCGGGGATACGCAGTATTTT
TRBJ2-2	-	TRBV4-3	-	CASSRGNDYKLKLFF	TGCGCCAGCAGCCGCGGTAATGACTATAAGTTGAAGCTGTTTTTT
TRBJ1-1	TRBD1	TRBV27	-	CASRRPGGVGNTEAFF	TGTGCCAGCAGGCGACCAGGGGGCGTAGGGAACACTGAAGCTTTCTTT
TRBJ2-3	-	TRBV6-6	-	CASSYSKGDGTDTQYF	TGTGCCAGCAGTTACTCGAAAGGGGATGGCACAGATACGCAGTATTTT
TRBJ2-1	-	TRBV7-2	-	CASSLDTPPGYQDNEQFF	TGTGCCAGCAGCTTAGATACCCCCCCAGGGTATCAGGACAATGAGCAGTTCTTC
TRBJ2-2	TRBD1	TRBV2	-	CATRDRGSNTGELFF	TGTGCCACCCGGGACAGGGGGTCGAACACCGGGGAGCTGTTTTTT
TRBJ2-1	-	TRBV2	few	CASHVQGSIDQNEQFF	TGTGCCAGCCACGTTCAGGGGAGTATCGATCAGAATGAGCAGTTCTTC
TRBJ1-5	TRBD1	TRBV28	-	CASRGGSGGISNQPQHF	TGTGCCAGCAGGGGTGGATCAGGGGGGATCAGCAATCAGCCCCAGCATTTT
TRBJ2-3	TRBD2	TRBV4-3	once	CASSPREGTDTQYF	TGCGCCAGCAGCCCACGGGAGGGGACAGATACGCAGTATTTT
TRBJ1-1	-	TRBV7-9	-	CASSRGDTEAFF	TGTGCCAGCAGCCGGGGGGATACTGAAGCTTTCTTT
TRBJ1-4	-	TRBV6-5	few	CASSRTPTNEKLFF	TGTGCCAGCAGTAGGACACCAACTAATGAAAAACTGTTTTTT
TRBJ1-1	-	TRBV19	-	CASSQQGNTEAFF	TGTGCCAGTAGTCAACAGGGTAACACTGAAGCTTTCTTT
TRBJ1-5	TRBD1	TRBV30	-	CAWRKGDRENQPQNF	TGTGCCTGGAGAAAGGGGGACAGAGAAAATCAGCCCCAGAATTTT
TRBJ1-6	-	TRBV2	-	CASSLHSPLHF	TGTGCCAGCAGTCTCCATTCACCCCTCCACTTT
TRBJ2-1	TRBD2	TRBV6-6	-	CATSQGGGGYNEQFF	TGTGCCACTTCGCAGGGTGGGGGGGGTTACAATGAGCAGTTCTTC
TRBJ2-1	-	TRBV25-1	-	CASMDRGARQQIF	TGTGCCAGCATGGATCGGGGGGCCAGGCAGCAAATCTTC
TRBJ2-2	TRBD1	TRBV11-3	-	CASSLHRGSGELFF	TGTGCCAGCAGCCTACACAGGGGATCCGGGGAGCTGTTTTTT
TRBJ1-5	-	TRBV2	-	CASTPVSNQPQHF	TGTGCCAGCACACCAGTTAGCAATCAGCCCCAGCATTTT
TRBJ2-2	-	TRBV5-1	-	CASSPLQGTPTGELFF	TGCGCCAGCAGCCCTCTCCAGGGGACCCCCACCGGGGAGCTGTTTTTT
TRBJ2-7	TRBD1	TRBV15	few	CATSSPDRGGEQYF	TGTGCCACCAGCAGTCCGGACAGGGGCGGCGAGCAGTACTTC
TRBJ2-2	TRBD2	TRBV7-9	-	CASSDTSGSTGELFF	TGTGCCAGCAGCGACACTAGCGGGAGCACCGGGGAGCTGTTTTTT
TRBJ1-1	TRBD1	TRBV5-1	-	CASSLLGTENTEAFF	TGCGCCAGCAGCTTGCTAGGGACAGAGAACACTGAAGCTTTCTTT
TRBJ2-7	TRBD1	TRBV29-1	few	CSVETGAYSYEQYF	TGCAGCGTGGAAACAGGGGCATACTCCTACGAGCAGTACTTC
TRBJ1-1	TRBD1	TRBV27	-	CASRTMTGSGTEAFF	TGTGCCAGCAGAACTATGACAGGGTCGGGCACTGAAGCTTTCTTT
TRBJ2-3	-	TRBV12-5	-	CASGLSSGGSPTDTQYF	TGTGCTAGTGGTTTGAGTAGCGGAGGGTCCCCCACAGATACGCAGTATTTT
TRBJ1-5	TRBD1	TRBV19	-	CASSMGQGGQPQHF	TGTGCCAGTAGTATGGGACAGGGTGGACAGCCCCAGCATTTT
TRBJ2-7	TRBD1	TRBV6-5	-	CASSSGQGRSYEQYF	TGTGCCAGCAGTTCGGGACAGGGCCGATCCTACGAGCAGTACTTC
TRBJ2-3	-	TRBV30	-	CAWSRGSGTKDTQYF	TGTGCCTGGAGTCGGGGGTCAGGAACGAAAGATACGCAGTATTTT
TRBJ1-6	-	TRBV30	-	CAWSVRVGGTGGNSPLHF	TGTGCCTGGAGTGTACGGGTTGGGGGAACGGGAGGGAATTCACCCCTCCACTTT
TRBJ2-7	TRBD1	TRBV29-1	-	CSVVMSAGGGVSEQYF	TGCAGCGTTGTGATGTCCGCAGGGGGCGGTGTGAGCGAGCAGTACTTC
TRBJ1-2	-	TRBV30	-	CAWRDGSNYGYTF	TGTGCCTGGAGAGACGGGTCCAACTATGGCTACACCTTC
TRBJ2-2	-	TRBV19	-	CASTRGVYTGELFF	TGTGCCAGTACCCGGGGAGTTTACACCGGGGAGCTGTTTTTT
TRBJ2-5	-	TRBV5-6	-	CASSPITTGLTKETQYF	TGTGCCAGCAGCCCAATAACCACCGGACTAACCAAAGAGACCCAGTACTTC
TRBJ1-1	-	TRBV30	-	CAWSVSAEAFF	TGTGCCTGGAGTGTTTCCGCTGAAGCTTTCTTT
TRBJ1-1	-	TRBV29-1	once	CSVGSREVPAFF	TGCAGCGTTGGCTCCAGGGAGGTCCCCGCTTTCTTT
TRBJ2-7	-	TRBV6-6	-	CASLQGQTRREYEQYF	TGTGCCAGCCTACAGGGGCAGACTAGAAGAGAGTACGAGCAGTACTTC
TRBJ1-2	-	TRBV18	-	CASSPMGPYGYTF	TGTGCCAGCTCTCCTATGGGCCCCTATGGCTACACCTTC
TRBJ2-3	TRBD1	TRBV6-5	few	CASSSYRGTTQYF	TGTGCCAGCAGTTCCTACAGGGGTACGACGCAGTATTTT
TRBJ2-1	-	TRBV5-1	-	CASSPLGHSYNEQFF	TGCGCCAGCAGTCCACTGGGGCACTCCTACAATGAGCAGTTCTTC
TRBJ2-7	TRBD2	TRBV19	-	CASSQSSGISYEQYF	TGTGCCAGTAGTCAATCTAGCGGGATTTCCTACGAGCAGTACTTC
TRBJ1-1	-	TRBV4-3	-	CASSQDWGRDTEAFF	TGCGCCAGCAGCCAAGATTGGGGGAGGGACACTGAAGCTTTCTTT
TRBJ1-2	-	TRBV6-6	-	CASKQGRSYTF	TGTGCCAGTAAACAGGGCCGAAGCTACACCTTC